The rows below give T cell receptor beta chains drawn from one sample of a study of cytomegalovirus exposure and HLA in healthy donors. Only in-frame clones appear in the TCRdb table, and some are missing; sequencing was by immunoSEQ multiplex PCR. The table counts about 140,000 clones; about 0.96% lies in the top ten. Source material: PBMCs. The receptors here all came from a male donor in good health and CMV-seronegative. The CDR3 runs from the conserved cysteine through the conserved F or W. Fields, in order: V gene, J gene, D gene, CDR3 protein, CDR3 DNA. The D gene is left open where the match is weak.

v_gene: TRBV29-1
j_gene: TRBJ2-6
d_gene: TRBD1
CDR3aa: CSVLIRDRGSTGANVLTF
CDR3nt: TGCAGCGTTCTAATCCGGGACAGAGGGAGCACTGGGGCCAACGTCCTGACTTTC

v_gene: TRBV28
j_gene: TRBJ1-5
d_gene: NA
CDR3aa: CASSPTPDRTFWNQPQHF
CDR3nt: TGTGCCAGCAGCCCAACGCCAGACAGGACCTTCTGGAATCAGCCCCAGCATTTT

v_gene: TRBV30
j_gene: TRBJ2-7
d_gene: NA
CDR3aa: CAWSGLTAYEQYF
CDR3nt: TGTGCCTGGAGCGGACTGACGGCCTACGAGCAGTACTTC

v_gene: TRBV7-2
j_gene: TRBJ1-4
d_gene: NA
CDR3aa: CASSLVTVGEKLFF
CDR3nt: TGTGCCAGCAGCTTAGTTACCGTCGGTGAAAAACTGTTTTTT

v_gene: TRBV27
j_gene: TRBJ1-1
d_gene: TRBD1
CDR3aa: CASSRGTVNTEAFF
CDR3nt: TGTGCCAGCAGCCGAGGGACAGTGAACACTGAAGCTTTCTTT

v_gene: TRBV4-2
j_gene: TRBJ1-1
d_gene: TRBD1
CDR3aa: CASSRDDRGGTEAFF
CDR3nt: TGTGCCAGCAGCCGGGATGACAGGGGAGGGACTGAAGCTTTCTTT

v_gene: TRBV27
j_gene: TRBJ1-6
d_gene: TRBD1
CDR3aa: CASNRQGSYNSPLHF
CDR3nt: TGTGCCAGCAACCGACAGGGTTCCTATAATTCACCCCTCCACTTT

v_gene: TRBV30
j_gene: TRBJ1-3
d_gene: NA
CDR3aa: CAWSGGRGQGNTIYF
CDR3nt: TGTGCCTGGAGCGGGGGACGGGGCCAAGGAAACACCATATATTTT

v_gene: TRBV19
j_gene: TRBJ2-7
d_gene: NA
CDR3aa: CASSSPNGYEQYF
CDR3nt: TGTGCCAGTAGTAGCCCAAACGGGTACGAGCAGTACTTC

v_gene: TRBV4-3
j_gene: TRBJ1-1
d_gene: TRBD1
CDR3aa: CASSQERGQGNTEAFF
CDR3nt: TGCGCCAGCAGCCAAGAGAGGGGGCAGGGTAACACTGAAGCTTTCTTT

v_gene: TRBV30
j_gene: TRBJ1-5
d_gene: TRBD1
CDR3aa: CAWSLTGSMSKQPQHF
CDR3nt: TGTGCCTGGAGTCTGACAGGGAGCATGAGTAAGCAGCCCCAGCATTTT

v_gene: TRBV7-9
j_gene: TRBJ1-1
d_gene: NA
CDR3aa: CASSLAIGTTEAFF
CDR3nt: TGTGCCAGCAGCTTAGCCATCGGGACTACTGAAGCTTTCTTT

v_gene: TRBV2
j_gene: TRBJ1-2
d_gene: NA
CDR3aa: CASSREQGTRYGYTF
CDR3nt: TGTGCCAGCAGTAGGGAACAGGGAACCAGGTATGGCTACACCTTC

v_gene: TRBV28
j_gene: TRBJ1-5
d_gene: NA
CDR3aa: CASGSLGEGAQPQHF
CDR3nt: TGTGCCAGCGGAAGTTTGGGGGAGGGAGCTCAGCCCCAGCATTTT

v_gene: TRBV4-1
j_gene: TRBJ2-3
d_gene: NA
CDR3aa: CASSSPLGQSTDTQYF
CDR3nt: TGCGCCAGCAGCTCTCCCCTCGGACAAAGCACAGATACGCAGTATTTT

v_gene: TRBV30
j_gene: TRBJ1-4
d_gene: NA
CDR3aa: CAWSERSSNEKLFF
CDR3nt: TGTGCCTGGAGTGAACGGAGTTCTAATGAAAAACTGTTTTTT

v_gene: TRBV10-3
j_gene: TRBJ2-3
d_gene: TRBD2
CDR3aa: CAISDRLAGVSSDTQYF
CDR3nt: TGTGCCATCAGTGACCGACTAGCGGGAGTGAGTTCAGATACGCAGTATTTT

v_gene: TRBV5-1
j_gene: TRBJ1-1
d_gene: NA
CDR3aa: CASSLTTGWPEAFF
CDR3nt: TGCGCCAGCAGCCTTACGACAGGTTGGCCTGAAGCTTTCTTT

v_gene: TRBV19
j_gene: TRBJ1-5
d_gene: TRBD1
CDR3aa: CASSMGQGMDQPQHF
CDR3nt: TGTGCCAGTAGTATGGGACAGGGTATGGATCAGCCCCAGCATTTT

v_gene: TRBV7-6
j_gene: TRBJ1-5
d_gene: NA
CDR3aa: CASSLYDEGVSNQPQHF
CDR3nt: TGTGCCAGCAGCTTATATGATGAGGGAGTTAGCAATCAGCCCCAGCATTTT

v_gene: TRBV25-1
j_gene: TRBJ1-4
d_gene: NA
CDR3aa: CASSDRVGEKLFF
CDR3nt: TGTGCCAGCAGTGACAGGGTAGGGGAAAAACTGTTTTTT

v_gene: TRBV4-2
j_gene: TRBJ2-2
d_gene: NA
CDR3aa: CASSQSPDYPNTGELFF
CDR3nt: TGTGCCAGCAGCCAATCCCCGGACTACCCGAACACCGGGGAGCTGTTTTTT

v_gene: TRBV5-3
j_gene: TRBJ1-5
d_gene: NA
CDR3aa: CARPDADTQGWNQPQHF
CDR3nt: TGTGCCAGACCAGACGCGGACACACAGGGTTGGAATCAGCCCCAGCATTTT

v_gene: TRBV29-1
j_gene: TRBJ1-1
d_gene: NA
CDR3aa: CSCQGNTEAFF
CDR3nt: TGCAGTTGTCAGGGCAACACTGAAGCTTTCTTT

v_gene: TRBV2
j_gene: TRBJ2-1
d_gene: NA
CDR3aa: CASSEASGYNEQFF
CDR3nt: TGTGCCAGCAGTGAAGCATCCGGGTACAATGAGCAGTTCTTC

v_gene: TRBV30
j_gene: TRBJ2-1
d_gene: NA
CDR3aa: CAWSVETDLYNEQFF
CDR3nt: TGTGCCTGGAGTGTAGAGACAGATCTCTACAATGAGCAGTTCTTC

v_gene: TRBV7-9
j_gene: TRBJ1-2
d_gene: TRBD1
CDR3aa: CASSSYPGQPYGYTF
CDR3nt: TGTGCCAGCAGCTCCTACCCGGGACAGCCCTATGGCTACACCTTC

v_gene: TRBV9
j_gene: TRBJ2-5
d_gene: TRBD1
CDR3aa: CASSRGPQETQYF
CDR3nt: TGTGCCAGCAGCAGGGGGCCCCAAGAGACCCAGTACTTC

v_gene: TRBV7-9
j_gene: TRBJ2-1
d_gene: TRBD1
CDR3aa: CASSQGTGGFDEQFF
CDR3nt: TGTGCCAGCAGCCAAGGGACAGGGGGTTTTGATGAGCAGTTCTTC

v_gene: TRBV6-4
j_gene: TRBJ1-2
d_gene: TRBD1
CDR3aa: CASTLDRVVGYTF
CDR3nt: TGTGCCAGCACCCTAGACAGGGTCGTTGGCTACACCTTC

v_gene: TRBV6-6
j_gene: TRBJ2-1
d_gene: NA
CDR3aa: CASSYTGYEQFF
CDR3nt: TGTGCCAGCAGTTACACAGGGTATGAGCAGTTCTTC

v_gene: TRBV10-3
j_gene: TRBJ2-7
d_gene: NA
CDR3aa: CAISEFTSEQYF
CDR3nt: TGTGCCATCAGTGAGTTTACTTCCGAGCAGTACTTC

v_gene: TRBV14
j_gene: TRBJ1-3
d_gene: NA
CDR3aa: CASSPRIISGNTIYF
CDR3nt: TGTGCCAGCAGCCCCAGGATCATTTCTGGAAACACCATATATTTT

v_gene: TRBV2
j_gene: TRBJ2-6
d_gene: NA
CDR3aa: CASTLRGYLEPVSSGANVLTF
CDR3nt: TGTGCCAGCACCCTCCGAGGGTACCTTGAACCGGTGAGCTCTGGGGCCAACGTCCTGACTTTC

v_gene: TRBV19
j_gene: TRBJ2-5
d_gene: TRBD1
CDR3aa: CASKGAARETQYF
CDR3nt: TGTGCCAGTAAGGGGGCAGCGAGGGAGACCCAGTACTTC

v_gene: TRBV4-2
j_gene: TRBJ1-1
d_gene: TRBD1
CDR3aa: CASSQAWDSEAFF
CDR3nt: TGTGCCAGCAGCCAAGCTTGGGACAGTGAAGCTTTCTTT

v_gene: TRBV5-5
j_gene: TRBJ2-2
d_gene: NA
CDR3aa: CASSPGVGGELFF
CDR3nt: TGTGCCAGCAGCCCAGGGGTGGGCGGGGAGCTGTTTTTT

v_gene: TRBV18
j_gene: TRBJ2-1
d_gene: NA
CDR3aa: CASSRELGANEQFF
CDR3nt: TGTGCCAGCTCACGCGAGTTAGGGGCCAATGAGCAGTTCTTC

v_gene: TRBV30
j_gene: TRBJ1-2
d_gene: NA
CDR3aa: CAWSAPVTYGYTF
CDR3nt: TGTGCCTGGAGTGCCCCGGTGACTTATGGCTACACCTTC

v_gene: TRBV7-2
j_gene: TRBJ2-7
d_gene: TRBD2
CDR3aa: CASSLAEGYEQYF
CDR3nt: TGTGCCAGCAGCCTAGCGGAGGGATACGAGCAGTACTTC

v_gene: TRBV6-1
j_gene: TRBJ1-5
d_gene: TRBD1
CDR3aa: CASKKGQGTNQPQHF
CDR3nt: TGTGCCAGCAAGAAAGGACAGGGCACCAATCAGCCCCAGCATTTT

v_gene: TRBV18
j_gene: TRBJ1-4
d_gene: NA
CDR3aa: CASSPEDAAGNEKLFF
CDR3nt: TGTGCCAGCTCACCAGAGGACGCAGCGGGGAATGAAAAACTGTTTTTT

v_gene: TRBV7-7
j_gene: TRBJ2-1
d_gene: NA
CDR3aa: CASSLDWRDEQFF
CDR3nt: TGTGCTAGCAGCTTAGATTGGAGGGATGAGCAGTTCTTC

v_gene: TRBV9
j_gene: TRBJ1-1
d_gene: NA
CDR3aa: CASSPGGDAEAFF
CDR3nt: TGTGCCAGCAGCCCCGGGGGGGACGCTGAAGCTTTCTTT

v_gene: TRBV7-9
j_gene: TRBJ2-7
d_gene: NA
CDR3aa: CASSLGTTYEQYF
CDR3nt: TGTGCCAGCAGCTTGGGCACCACCTACGAGCAGTACTTC

v_gene: TRBV6-5
j_gene: TRBJ1-4
d_gene: NA
CDR3aa: CASSQRETNEKLFF
CDR3nt: TGTGCCAGCAGTCAGAGGGAGACTAATGAAAAACTGTTTTTT

v_gene: TRBV7-9
j_gene: TRBJ2-7
d_gene: NA
CDR3aa: CASSLSGGEASYEQYF
CDR3nt: TGTGCCAGCAGCTTATCTGGCGGCGAAGCCTCCTACGAGCAGTACTTC

v_gene: TRBV6-5
j_gene: TRBJ2-7
d_gene: TRBD2
CDR3aa: CATSLSGGAYEQYF
CDR3nt: TGTGCCACCTCGCTTAGCGGGGGTGCCTACGAGCAGTACTTC

v_gene: TRBV10-3
j_gene: TRBJ1-2
d_gene: NA
CDR3aa: CAISNTDSNYGYTF
CDR3nt: TGTGCCATCAGTAACACTGACTCTAACTATGGCTACACCTTC

v_gene: TRBV7-2
j_gene: TRBJ1-2
d_gene: TRBD1
CDR3aa: CASSLRGLSNYGYTF
CDR3nt: TGTGCCAGCAGCTTGAGGGGGCTTTCTAACTATGGCTACACCTTC

v_gene: TRBV9
j_gene: TRBJ2-3
d_gene: NA
CDR3aa: CASSLKGGPDTQYF
CDR3nt: TGTGCCAGCAGCCTTAAGGGGGGGCCAGATACGCAGTATTTT

v_gene: TRBV2
j_gene: TRBJ2-7
d_gene: NA
CDR3aa: CASSEGQGGSYEQYF
CDR3nt: TGTGCCAGCAGTGAAGGACAGGGAGGATCCTACGAGCAGTACTTC

v_gene: TRBV5-1
j_gene: TRBJ2-3
d_gene: TRBD2
CDR3aa: CASSARQRERDTQYF
CDR3nt: TGCGCCAGCAGCGCCCGCCAGCGGGAAAGAGATACGCAGTATTTT

v_gene: TRBV6-4
j_gene: TRBJ1-1
d_gene: TRBD1
CDR3aa: CASSKRQGVEAFF
CDR3nt: TGTGCCAGCAGTAAACGACAGGGGGTTGAAGCTTTCTTT

v_gene: TRBV19
j_gene: TRBJ1-5
d_gene: TRBD1
CDR3aa: CASSIGQGAGQPQHF
CDR3nt: TGTGCCAGTAGTATTGGGCAGGGGGCCGGTCAGCCCCAGCATTTT

v_gene: TRBV30
j_gene: TRBJ2-3
d_gene: TRBD2
CDR3aa: CAWATSVYTDTQYF
CDR3nt: TGTGCCTGGGCAACTAGCGTCTACACAGATACGCAGTATTTT

v_gene: TRBV27
j_gene: TRBJ2-1
d_gene: TRBD2
CDR3aa: CASSYRTSGARNEQFF
CDR3nt: TGTGCCAGCAGTTATCGGACTAGCGGGGCGCGCAATGAGCAGTTCTTC

v_gene: TRBV14
j_gene: TRBJ1-2
d_gene: NA
CDR3aa: CASSQDLMRVGTF
CDR3nt: TGTGCCAGCAGCCAAGATCTTATGAGGGTCGGCACCTTC

v_gene: TRBV5-5
j_gene: TRBJ2-1
d_gene: NA
CDR3aa: CASSLEGLNEQFF
CDR3nt: TGTGCCAGCAGCTTAGAGGGCCTCAATGAGCAGTTCTTC

v_gene: TRBV29-1
j_gene: TRBJ2-1
d_gene: NA
CDR3aa: CSVRQGFNNEQFF
CDR3nt: TGCAGCGTTAGGCAGGGGTTTAACAATGAGCAGTTCTTC